Listed below are T cell receptor beta chains from one sample, sequenced in a study of shared clonotypes between healthy human individuals. TCRdb's table, derived via immunoSEQ multiplex PCR, lists solely in-frame clones and lacks some. The repertoire holds 550,000 to 600,000 clones, more than 95% seen once, with less than 0.35% in the top ten. Specimen: naive CD8+ T cells sorted from blood. These receptors originate from a man aged 30-40 years in good health. Both conserved end residues are part of each CDR3. The D gene is left open where the match is weak. Rows may omit the clone size; those that give it use once, few, many or a size class.

v_call	clone_size	j_call	d_call	cdr3_aa	cdr3_nt
TRBV6-1	-	TRBJ2-1	-	CASSDPAAYNEQFF	TGTGCCAGCAGTGATCCGGCAGCCTACAATGAGCAGTTCTTC
TRBV19	-	TRBJ1-2	-	CASRSRAYGYTF	TGTGCCAGTAGGAGCAGGGCCTATGGCTACACCTTC
TRBV30	-	TRBJ1-4	TRBD1	CAWSTGVNEKLFF	TGTGCCTGGAGTACAGGGGTTAATGAAAAACTGTTTTTT
TRBV6-1	-	TRBJ2-1	TRBD1	CASRGQGLANEQFF	TGTGCCAGCAGAGGACAGGGCCTTGCCAATGAGCAGTTCTTC
TRBV6-1	-	TRBJ2-3	-	CASSVQGSFRTDTQYF	TGTGCCAGCAGTGTACAGGGTAGTTTCCGTACAGATACGCAGTATTTT
TRBV7-6	-	TRBJ1-1	-	CASSWALNTEAFF	TGTGCCAGCAGCTGGGCACTCAACACTGAAGCTTTCTTT
TRBV5-6	-	TRBJ1-5	-	CASSWAGSNQPQHF	TGTGCCAGCAGCTGGGCGGGGAGCAATCAGCCCCAGCATTTT
TRBV29-1	-	TRBJ2-7	-	CSVEWGDRYEQYF	TGCAGCGTTGAATGGGGAGATCGCTACGAGCAGTACTTC
TRBV5-8	-	TRBJ2-7	-	CASSFSTGPYEQYF	TGTGCCAGCAGCTTTAGCACCGGGCCCTACGAGCAGTACTTC
TRBV5-1	once	TRBJ2-2	-	CASSLAGGSGELFF	TGCGCCAGCAGCTTGGCTGGAGGGAGCGGGGAGCTGTTTTTT
TRBV28	-	TRBJ2-7	-	CASSLLGLGEQYF	TGTGCCAGCAGTTTATTGGGGCTGGGGGAGCAGTACTTC
TRBV5-4	-	TRBJ2-3	TRBD2	CASSLAGGPEDTQYF	TGTGCCAGCAGCTTGGCGGGAGGGCCCGAAGATACGCAGTATTTT
TRBV7-2	-	TRBJ2-1	TRBD2	CASSSPGLAPLGEQFF	TGTGCCAGCAGCTCCCCGGGACTAGCCCCCCTCGGTGAGCAGTTCTTC
TRBV18	-	TRBJ1-2	TRBD1	CASSPTGDNYGYTF	TGTGCCAGCTCCCCGACAGGGGATAACTATGGCTACACCTTC
TRBV19	-	TRBJ1-2	-	CASSFASGGYTF	TGTGCCAGTAGTTTCGCCTCTGGAGGCTACACCTTC
TRBV9	-	TRBJ1-1	-	CASSLQEGDLPMNTEAFF	TGTGCCAGCAGCCTCCAGGAAGGAGATCTCCCCATGAACACTGAAGCTTTCTTT
TRBV5-1	-	TRBJ2-3	TRBD2	CASSLAKRERPPSTDTQYF	TGCGCCAGCAGCTTAGCAAAGCGGGAGCGCCCCCCCAGCACAGATACGCAGTATTTT
TRBV18	-	TRBJ2-5	-	CASSPRGSQTQYF	TGTGCCAGCTCACCACGGGGGAGCCAGACCCAGTACTTC
TRBV30	-	TRBJ1-4	-	CAWSSAPGNEKLFF	TGTGCCTGGAGTTCGGCCCCGGGGAATGAAAAACTGTTTTTT
TRBV5-6	-	TRBJ2-7	-	CASSPREGAAYEQYF	TGTGCCAGCAGCCCCAGGGAGGGGGCGGCCTACGAGCAGTACTTC
TRBV28	-	TRBJ1-1	TRBD1	CASSLGAGQGALSLSEAFF	TGTGCCAGCAGTTTAGGAGCGGGACAGGGGGCTTTAAGTCTCAGTGAAGCTTTCTTT
TRBV4-1	-	TRBJ1-2	TRBD1	CASSHEDRVSGYTF	TGCGCCAGCAGCCACGAAGACAGGGTGAGTGGCTACACCTTC
TRBV29-1	-	TRBJ2-5	-	CSVDWSGEETQYF	TGCAGCGTTGATTGGTCAGGGGAAGAGACCCAGTACTTC
TRBV14	-	TRBJ2-2	-	CASSPREDFLNTGELFF	TGTGCCAGCAGCCCTCGTGAGGACTTCCTGAACACCGGGGAGCTGTTTTTT
TRBV6-1	-	TRBJ2-4	-	CASSEAGPPGDIQYF	TGTGCCAGCAGTGAAGCCGGTCCGCCAGGGGACATTCAGTACTTC
TRBV6-6	-	TRBJ2-7	-	CASSYSAVYEQYF	TGTGCCAGCAGTTACTCTGCGGTCTACGAGCAGTACTTC
TRBV14	-	TRBJ2-7	-	CASSPEARGHEQYF	TGTGCCAGCAGCCCTGAGGCCAGGGGCCACGAGCAGTACTTC
TRBV14	-	TRBJ2-7	-	CASSQVRDPFEPPGPSYEQYF	TGTGCCAGCAGCCAAGTGAGGGACCCTTTCGAGCCCCCGGGCCCCTCCTACGAGCAGTACTTC
TRBV27	once	TRBJ1-1	-	CASRGDHFEAFF	TGTGCCAGCAGGGGGGATCATTTTGAAGCTTTCTTT
TRBV11-2	-	TRBJ2-5	-	CASSLERDRLRAQYF	TGTGCCAGCAGCTTAGAGCGGGACAGACTAAGGGCCCAGTACTTC
TRBV27	-	TRBJ2-1	-	CASSFLPQGLDEQFF	TGTGCCAGCAGTTTTTTACCGCAGGGACTCGATGAGCAGTTCTTC
TRBV28	-	TRBJ1-5	-	CASSRGSNQPQHF	TGTGCCAGCAGCCGCGGATCGAATCAGCCCCAGCATTTT
TRBV7-9	-	TRBJ2-5	-	CASRQGSETQYF	TGTGCCAGCCGCCAGGGAAGTGAGACCCAGTACTTC
TRBV29-1	-	TRBJ2-1	TRBD2	CSVEGSGGPDEQFF	TGCAGCGTTGAAGGCTCGGGAGGGCCAGATGAGCAGTTCTTC
TRBV27	-	TRBJ2-7	-	CASSQTPSYEQYF	TGTGCCAGCAGCCAGACCCCCTCCTACGAGCAGTACTTC
TRBV27	-	TRBJ2-7	-	CASSLSLGIEQYF	TGTGCCAGCAGTTTATCGTTAGGAATCGAGCAGTACTTC
TRBV19	once	TRBJ2-1	-	CASSIAAGVANEQFF	TGTGCCAGTAGTATTGCGGCAGGGGTGGCGAATGAGCAGTTCTTC